This T cell receptor (beta chain) appears in the sequencing data of a study of blood T cell repertoires in COVID-19. CDR1 is KGHDR and CDR2 is SFDVKD in the germline V gene. V was cut by 2 bases and J by 7 bases, with 17 bases left in between. This CDR3 region has 16 residues. Libraries were prepared by immunoSEQ multiplex PCR; TCRdb keeps only in-frame clonotypes and omits some of them. Among almost 400,000 clones listed, around nine tenths were seen once. This clone occurred a few times. This TCR was sampled from a woman between 25 and 40 years old with acute COVID-19. This chain joins TRBV24-1 and TRBJ1-5; D is possibly TRBD1 (5 bases). The sequenced sample was PBMCs or T cells enriched from blood (not recorded which). The CDR3 bases are TGTGCCACCAGTGATTCCAACTTCGGGGGTGGACAGCCCCAGCATTTT. Translating gives CATSDSNFGGGQPQHF.